This T cell receptor beta chain was captured by sequencing in a study of cytomegalovirus exposure and HLA in healthy donors. Study-level results: When analyzed later, a missense DCLRE1C variant was found to be linked to TCR beta V- and J-gene trimming. An ancestry cluster, one associated with Asian ancestry, reportedly showed fewer N-insertions than the approximately 720-donor mean in a later analysis. After further analysis at a later stage, 16,951 TCR beta sequences were associated with HLA alleles at 0.05 false discovery rate.

Details on this clone: The antigen remains unidentified.

The V end lost 3 bases, the J end lost 3 bases, and 12 bases lay between the germline ends. The CDR3 is made up of 15 amino acids. Germline V CDR1 and CDR2: WSHSY, SAAADI. Both 60 Vbeta primers and 13 Jbeta primers went into the PCR. Authors' analysis steps: A follow-up analysis tallied approximately 85 million unique TCR beta chains, roughly 11 million shared. Data came from immunoSEQ multiplex PCR; TCRdb stores just in-frame clones and leaves some out. The V and J calls and clone size come from that table; D and trimming were worked out from the DNA. This table has around 80,000 clones, over 70% appearing once.

V gene TRBV10-2 combines with J gene TRBJ1-3; D possibly corresponds to TRBD1 (6 bases). The sequenced sample consisted of PBMCs. The receptor comes from a man aged 40-50 years in good health and CMV-seropositive. CDR3 DNA: TGCGCCAGCAGTGATGCAGGGGTTAATGGAAACACCATATATTTT. As protein: CASSDAGVNGNTIYF.